What follows are 12 T cell receptor beta chains derived from one specimen sequenced in a study of cytomegalovirus exposure and HLA in healthy donors. The PCR employed 60 Vbeta primers together with 13 Jbeta primers. Here immunoSEQ multiplex PCR was the method, and the copy in TCRdb shows in-frame clones only, minus some. Among around 130,000 clones, roughly 70% were seen once, and the ten largest hold more than 6%. Sequencing was carried out using PBMCs. These receptors all come from a man aged 40-49 years in good health and CMV-seropositive.

This clone came up a few times. This chain uses TRBV6-6 with TRBJ1-1, with TRBD1 matching 8 bases. Trimming at V came to 2 bases and at J to 4 bases, leaving 0 bases not matched to a gene. Germline values: CDR1 MNHNY, CDR2 SVGAGI (reference sequence). The CDR3 extends over 13 amino acids. CDR3 sequence: CASSYGQGTEAFF. The CDR3 nucleotides read TGTGCCAGCAGTTACGGACAGGGCACTGAAGCTTTCTTT.

CDR3 bases: TGTGCCAGCAGTGACTCGAGTCTAGTGGGGGGTGGGTACGAGCAGTACTTC. It encodes CASSDSSLVGGGYEQYF. The chain joins TRBV6-4 to TRBJ2-7; tentatively, D is TRBD2 (6 bases). The CDR3 covers 17 residues. Germline V gene data show CDR1 as MRHNA and CDR2 as SNTAGT. V lost 0 bases and J 4 bases, leaving 19 bases between the germline ends.

The chain carries TRBV5-1 and TRBJ2-7; D is perhaps TRBD2 (5 bases). V gave up 3 bases and J gave up 3 bases, with 16 bases separating them. Per the germline V gene, CDR1 is SGHRS and CDR2 is YFSETQ. The CDR3 is 15 amino acids. Written as DNA, the CDR3 is TGCGCCAGCAGCTATAGAACAGTCGAGGGCTACGAGCAGTACTTC. This translates into CASSYRTVEGYEQYF.

The genes are TRBV4-1 and TRBJ2-5, with 9 bases fitting TRBD1. Germline V gene lookup returns CDR1 MGHRA and CDR2 YSYEKL. V dropped 0 bases and J dropped 2; count of bases not matched to a gene: 7. The CDR3 loop spans 17 amino acids. The CDR3, as DNA: TGCGCCAGCAGCCAAGAAGGGACAGGGTTTGGTCAAGAGACCCAGTACTTC. Protein product: CASSQEGTGFGQETQYF.

The chain employs TRBV6-1 and TRBJ1-5; tentatively, D is TRBD1 (6 bases). This CDR3 has 13 amino acids. Germline CDR1 MNHNS, CDR2 SASEGT. Trimming stripped 7 bases from V and 2 bases from J, with 9 bases between. The CDR3 loop reads CASMGAGNQPQHF. Here the CDR3 DNA reads TGTGCCAGCATGGGGGCCGGCAATCAGCCCCAGCATTTT.

This clone was detected a few times. The chain links TRBV29-1 to TRBJ2-3, with 8 bases aligning to TRBD2. The CDR3 loop spans 13 amino acids. Germline CDR1 and CDR2: SQVTM and ANQGSEA. The ends lost 7 bases at V and 5 bases at J; junction bases unmatched: 8. CDR3 residues: CSAGGAAGDTQYF. CDR3 in DNA: TGCAGCGCGGGAGGGGCTGCGGGAGATACGCAGTATTTT.

In this sample, this clone is medium-sized. This chain links TRBV10-2 with TRBJ2-7, with D hard to call. V lost 3 bases to trimming and J lost 0 bases, with 6 bases between them. Germline V gene sequence: CDR1 WSHSY, CDR2 SAAADI. There are 13 residues in the CDR3. The CDR3 spells CASSDWSSYEQYF. CDR3 DNA sequence: TGCGCCAGCAGTGACTGGAGCTCCTACGAGCAGTACTTC.

In the case of this clone: One end of the junction varies from germline; a read error may be responsible. The chain employs TRBV11-2 and TRBJ2-5; D might be TRBD2 (7 bases). Per the germline V gene, CDR1 is SGHAT and CDR2 is FQNNGV. The length of the CDR3 is 16 residues. The CDR3 DNA reads TGTGCCGGCAGCCCCCTGGGGGGGGCCCTTCGGGAGACCCAGTACTTC. Its translation: CAGSPLGGALRETQYF.

The chain links TRBV4-1 to TRBJ1-5, with a tentative D call TRBD1 (5 bases). Germline V CDR1 and CDR2: MGHRA, YSYEKL. The V end lost 1 base, the J end lost 8 bases, and 18 bases lay between the germline ends. The CDR3 spans 16 residues. The CDR3 region is CASSQAPARAGKPQHF. Written as DNA, the CDR3 is TGCGCCAGCAGCCAAGCCCCTGCCAGGGCAGGCAAGCCCCAGCATTTT.

The chain carries TRBV14 and TRBJ1-6; no clear D. Trimming cost V 4 bases and J 8 bases, with 6 bases left between them. The CDR3 is 12 residues long. Looked up from germline, CDR1 is SGHDN and CDR2 is FVKESK. The CDR3 bases are TGTGCCAGCAGCCCCCCTTATTCACCCCTCCACTTT. It translates to CASSPPYSPLHF.

This chain links TRBV9 with TRBJ2-3; TRBD2 aligns across 10 bases. V lost 0 bases to trimming and J lost 4 bases; unmatched junction nucleotides: 2. The CDR3 covers 15 residues. CDR1 SGDLS and CDR2 YYNGEE come from the germline V gene. CDR3 DNA sequence: TGTGCCAGCAGCGTAGGTCTAGCGGGGGCAGATACGCAGTATTTT. Its protein product is CASSVGLAGADTQYF.

V gene TRBV4-1 combines with J gene TRBJ2-5; D not certain. CDR1 is MGHRA and CDR2 is YSYEKL in the germline V gene. V was clipped by 2 bases and J by 5 bases, with 12 bases between them. The CDR3 contains 14 residues. The CDR3 DNA is TGCGCCAGCAGCCAATATTTGCGGTATGAGACCCAGTACTTC. Translating gives CASSQYLRYETQYF.